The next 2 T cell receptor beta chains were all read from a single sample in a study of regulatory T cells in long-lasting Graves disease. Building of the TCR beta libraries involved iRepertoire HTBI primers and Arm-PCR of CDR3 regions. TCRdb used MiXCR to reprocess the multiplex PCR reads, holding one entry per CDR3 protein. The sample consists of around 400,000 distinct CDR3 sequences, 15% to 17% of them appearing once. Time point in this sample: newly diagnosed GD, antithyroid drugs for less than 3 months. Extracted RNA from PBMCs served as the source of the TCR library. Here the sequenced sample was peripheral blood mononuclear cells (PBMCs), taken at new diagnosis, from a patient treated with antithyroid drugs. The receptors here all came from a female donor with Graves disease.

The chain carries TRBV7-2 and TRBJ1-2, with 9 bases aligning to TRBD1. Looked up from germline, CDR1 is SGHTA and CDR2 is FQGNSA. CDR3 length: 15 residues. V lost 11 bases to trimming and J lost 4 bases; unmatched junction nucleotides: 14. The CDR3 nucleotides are TGTGCCTGCTCTGGGGACGGGACAGGGATCTATGGCTACACCTTC. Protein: CACSGDGTGIYGYTF.

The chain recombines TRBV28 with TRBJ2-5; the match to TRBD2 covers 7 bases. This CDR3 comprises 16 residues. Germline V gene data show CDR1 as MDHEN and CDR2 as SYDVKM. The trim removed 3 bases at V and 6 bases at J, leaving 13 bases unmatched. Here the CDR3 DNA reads TGTGCCAGCAGTTTCCCCCCGGGGCAGGGAGGGAAGACCCAGTACTTC. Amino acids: CASSFPPGQGGKTQYF. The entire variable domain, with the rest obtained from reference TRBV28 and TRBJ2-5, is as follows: DVKVTQSSRYLVKRTGEKVFLECVQDMDHENMFWYRQDPGLGLRLIYFSYDVKMKEKGDIPEGYSVSREKKERFSLILESASTNQTSMYLCASSFPPGQGGKTQYFGPGTRLLVL.